The 24 T cell receptor beta chains below were found in one sample sequenced in a study of cytomegalovirus exposure and HLA in healthy donors. Primers included in the PCR were 60 Vbeta and 13 Jbeta primers. Only in-frame clones appear in the TCRdb table, and some are missing; sequencing was by immunoSEQ multiplex PCR. The table records approximately 100,000 clones, roughly 80% of them present only once. The material sequenced was PBMCs. These receptors all stem from a female donor in good health and CMV-seropositive.

The DNA for the CDR3 is TGTGCCAGCAGTGATGACAGAGCATACACTGAAGCTTTCTTT. Residues: CASSDDRAYTEAFF. The J gene is TRBJ1-1, the V gene TRBV2, with TRBD1 as a possible D gene (5 bases). Germline V CDR1 and CDR2: SNHLY, FYNNEI. V was trimmed by 3 bases and J by 3 bases, leaving 11 bases between them. The CDR3 loop spans 14 amino acids. Complete variable domain (other parts from reference TRBV2 and TRBJ1-1): EPEVTQTPSHQVTQMGQEVILRCVPISNHLYFYWYRQILGQKVEFLVSFYNNEISEKSEIFDDQFSVERPDGSNFTLKIRSTKLEDSAMYFCASSDDRAYTEAFFGQGTRLTVV.

The V gene is TRBV29-1, the J gene TRBJ1-1; D is uncertain. Trimming pared 2 bases from V and 4 bases from J, leaving 11 bases between. Germline CDR1 is SQVTM and CDR2 is ANQGSEA. The CDR3 spans 13 residues. CDR3 amino acids: CSVEREFGTEAFF. CDR3 bases: TGCAGCGTTGAACGGGAGTTCGGCACTGAAGCTTTCTTT.

The chain employs TRBV28 and TRBJ2-5; 10 bases map to TRBD2. Germline lookup yields CDR1 MDHEN and CDR2 SYDVKM. V lost 6 bases and J lost 4; bases outside the gene matches: 5. This CDR3 is 14 amino acids long. CDR3 sequence reads: CASRVAGGRETQYF. Here the CDR3 DNA reads TGTGCCAGCAGAGTAGCGGGAGGTCGAGAGACCCAGTACTTC.

The CDR3 protein is CASSLARVTDTQYF. The CDR3 DNA is TGTGCCAGCAGCTTAGCGCGGGTGACAGATACGCAGTATTTT. This rearrangement joins TRBV7-9 to TRBJ2-3, with D possibly matching TRBD2 (5 bases). With 0 bases removed from V and 3 bases from J, the gap between germline ends came to 7 bases. CDR1 and CDR2 (germline): SEHNR, FQNEAQ (reference sequence). The length of the CDR3 is 14 residues.

This chain connects TRBV7-2 to TRBJ2-7; D is uncertain. Germline CDR1 is SGHTA and CDR2 is FQGNSA. The V and J ends lost 1 base and 3 bases respectively, with 7 bases between them. This CDR3 has 13 amino acids. The CDR3 sequence is CASSLVTGYEQYF. CDR3 bases: TGTGCCAGCAGCTTAGTAACCGGCTACGAGCAGTACTTC.

This clone was observed a single time. The chain combines TRBV6-1 with TRBJ2-1, with TRBD2 matching 7 bases. Trimming took 6 bases from V and 7 from J; bases not matched to a gene: 6. The CDR3 sequence is 13 residues long. Germline CDR1 and CDR2: MNHNS and SASEGT. CDR3 sequence reads: CASSWWGGNEQFF. The CDR3 nucleotides read TGTGCCAGCAGCTGGTGGGGGGGAAATGAGCAGTTCTTC.

The chain uses TRBV6-1 and TRBJ2-3; TRBD2 aligns across 12 bases. Looked up from germline, CDR1 is MNHNS and CDR2 is SASEGT. J was trimmed by 6 bases and V by 3 bases; bases with no gene match: 4. This CDR3 is 15 amino acids long. The chain's CDR3 is CASSDRLAGVDTQYF. CDR3 DNA: TGTGCCAGCAGTGATCGACTAGCGGGAGTTGATACGCAGTATTTT.

The chain employs TRBV13 and TRBJ2-2; perhaps TRBD2 as D (6 bases). Trimming cost V 5 bases and J 5 bases, with 12 bases left between them. Germline CDR1 is PRHDT and CDR2 is FYEKMQ (reference sequence). The CDR3 totals 14 residues. For the CDR3, the DNA is TGTGCCAGCAGCCAGCGGGCTGGTACCGGGGAGCTGTTTTTT. Its translation: CASSQRAGTGELFF.

The chain carries TRBV11-2 and TRBJ2-1, with TRBD2 matching over 9 bases. Looked up from germline, CDR1 is SGHAT and CDR2 is FQNNGV. The CDR3 sequence is 17 residues long. V dropped 2 bases and J dropped 0; count of bases not matched to a gene: 5. CDR3 residues: CASSLWGGRGSYNEQFF. Written as DNA, the CDR3 is TGTGCCAGCAGCTTATGGGGCGGGAGGGGCTCCTACAATGAGCAGTTCTTC.

Turning to this clone: This specimen includes other DNA sequences encoding the same CDR3. The chain employs TRBV7-2 and TRBJ2-3; 8 bases align to TRBD2. The CDR3 has 15 residues. CDR1 is SGHTA, CDR2 FQGNSA, per germline. Trimming took 1 base from V and 4 from J; bases not matched to a gene: 4. The CDR3 DNA reads as TGTGCCAGCAGCTTAGATGCGGGGGGTCCAGATACGCAGTATTTT. Protein: CASSLDAGGPDTQYF.

This rearrangement joins TRBV18 to TRBJ1-2; 7 bases are shared with TRBD1. The germline V gene encodes CDR1 KGHSH and CDR2 LQKENI. V shed 1 base, J shed 0 bases, and the junction held 2 bases outside the gene matches. The CDR3 consists of 15 residues. CDR3 sequence reads: CASSPQGATNYGYTF. The CDR3 region has the DNA TGTGCCAGCTCACCACAGGGGGCTACTAACTATGGCTACACCTTC.

The chain recombines TRBV6-1 with TRBJ2-6; 11 bases match TRBD2. The CDR3 covers 19 residues. CDR1 is MNHNS and CDR2 is SASEGT in the germline V gene. V lost 6 bases to trimming and J lost 0 bases; unmatched junction nucleotides: 10. The CDR3 DNA reads TGTGCCAGCAGCGAAAGGACTAGCGGGCGCAACTCTGGGGCCAACGTCCTGACTTTC. It codes for CASSERTSGRNSGANVLTF.

This clone came up a few times. This chain joins TRBV19 and TRBJ1-5, with 9 bases aligning to TRBD1. This CDR3 spans 15 amino acids. Germline V CDR1 and CDR2: LNHDA, SQIVND (reference sequence). V dropped 5 bases and J dropped 2; count of bases not matched to a gene: 4. CDR3 residues: CASSGRTGGNQPQHF. CDR3 coding DNA: TGTGCCAGTAGTGGACGGACAGGGGGCAATCAGCCCCAGCATTTT.

The chain employs TRBV7-3 and TRBJ2-3; D possibly corresponds to TRBD2 (5 bases). Per germline, CDR1 SGHTA and CDR2 FQGTGA. V shed 0 bases and J shed 2 bases, with 9 bases lying between them. The length of the CDR3 is 15 residues. The CDR3, as DNA: TGTGCCAGCAGCTTAACGGGAGTAGTCACAGATACGCAGTATTTT. It yields the protein CASSLTGVVTDTQYF.

The chain couples TRBV4-3 to TRBJ2-5; the D gene is possibly TRBD1 (8 bases). The V gene's germline CDR1 is LGHNA and CDR2 YSLEER. The CDR3 loop spans 17 amino acids. V gave up 0 bases and J gave up 5 bases, with 19 bases separating them. The CDR3 sequence: CASSQEVTTGEGETQYF. The CDR3 DNA reads as TGCGCCAGCAGCCAAGAAGTCACGACAGGGGAGGGGGAGACCCAGTACTTC.

The CDR3 spells CAWSVDSTYEQYF. The DNA for the CDR3 is TGTGCCTGGAGTGTAGACAGTACCTACGAGCAGTACTTC. This sequence joins TRBV30 and TRBJ2-7; a possible D gene is TRBD1 (5 bases). V lost 0 bases and J 2 bases, leaving 8 bases between the germline ends. There are 13 residues in the CDR3. Germline V lookup: CDR1 GTSNPN, CDR2 SVGIG (reference sequence).

The chain has TRBV14 and TRBJ1-5, with a possible D match to TRBD1 (5 bases). V gave up 3 bases and J gave up 1 base, with 10 bases separating them. The CDR3 extends over 15 amino acids. Looked up from germline, CDR1 is SGHDN and CDR2 is FVKESK. The CDR3: CASSQGGGSNQPQHF. CDR3 nucleotide sequence: TGTGCCAGCAGCCAGGGCGGGGGGAGCAATCAGCCCCAGCATTTT.

The CDR3 region is CASSLDRGDNEQYF. DNA for the CDR3: TGTGCCAGCAGCTTAGACAGGGGGGACAACGAGCAGTACTTC. The chain has TRBV11-2 and TRBJ2-7; possible D gene TRBD1, 7 bases. The ends were cut back, 0 bases at V and 5 bases at J, with 11 bases in the middle. The length of the CDR3 is 14 residues. Germline lookup yields CDR1 SGHAT and CDR2 FQNNGV. The entire variable domain, with the rest obtained from reference TRBV11-2 and TRBJ2-7, is as follows: EAGVAQSPRYKIIEKRQSVAFWCNPISGHATLYWYQQILGQGPKLLIQFQNNGVVDDSQLPKDRFSAERLKGVDSTLKIQPAKLEDSAVYLCASSLDRGDNEQYFGPGTRLTVT.

The genes are TRBV4-2 and TRBJ2-2; D gene unclear. The CDR3 has 13 amino acids. Trimming cost V 0 bases and J 8 bases, with 7 bases left between them. Germline V CDR1 and CDR2: LGHNA, YNFKEQ. CDR3 region: CASSQERSGELFF. The CDR3 DNA reads as TGTGCCAGCAGCCAAGAGCGTAGTGGGGAGCTGTTTTTT.

This chain uses TRBV6-1 with TRBJ2-1; 12 bases align to TRBD2. The CDR3 loop spans 15 amino acids. The V gene's germline CDR1 is MNHNS and CDR2 SASEGT. The J segment lost 8 bases and the V segment lost 2 bases, leaving 4 bases of the junction unmatched. In DNA, the CDR3 is TGTGCCAGCAGTGAACCGACTAGCGGGGGCTATGAGCAGTTCTTC. It is translated as CASSEPTSGGYEQFF.

The genes are TRBV30 and TRBJ1-4, with a weak D call TRBD1 (5 bases). Per the germline V gene, CDR1 is GTSNPN and CDR2 is SVGIG (reference sequence). The CDR3 consists of 13 residues. Trimming stripped 1 base from V and 7 bases from J, with 10 bases between. The CDR3 nucleotides read TGTGCCTGGAGTGCAACAGGCGGTGAAAAACTGTTTTTT. This encodes CAWSATGGEKLFF.

CDR3 in amino acids: CASSLGWRGEVDEQFF. The CDR3 region has the DNA TGTGCCAGCAGTTTGGGATGGCGGGGAGAGGTCGATGAGCAGTTCTTC. The J gene is TRBJ2-1, the V gene TRBV27; tentative D call: TRBD2 (6 bases). This CDR3 has 16 residues. V was cut by 3 bases and J by 8 bases, with 20 bases left in between. Germline V gene data show CDR1 as MNHEY and CDR2 as SMNVEV (reference sequence).

The CDR3 region has the DNA TGTGCCAGTAGTAAAGGAGGACAGAGTCACTATGGCTACACCTTC. Its translation: CASSKGGQSHYGYTF. The V gene is TRBV19, the J gene TRBJ1-2, with D possibly TRBD1 on 6 matching bases. There are 15 residues in the CDR3. CDR1 is LNHDA, CDR2 SQIVND, per germline (reference sequence). With 4 bases removed from V and 3 bases from J, the gap between germline ends came to 15 bases.

J is TRBJ2-2 and V is TRBV4-1; D call uncertain. V was shortened by 0 bases and J by 0 bases, with 8 bases between the two germline ends. The CDR3 totals 16 residues. Germline CDR1 and CDR2: MGHRA and YSYEKL. CDR3 sequence reads: CASSQDPGANTGELFF. CDR3 nucleotides: TGCGCCAGCAGCCAAGATCCAGGCGCGAACACCGGGGAGCTGTTTTTT.